These T cell receptor beta chains were read from a single sample in a study of patients and donors after allogeneic stem cell transplantation. TCRdb fed the RT-PCR reads into MiXCR, producing one record per CDR3 protein. This sample has about 960,000 distinct CDR3 sequences, with about a sixth found just once. Material: blood, either unsorted or a sorted T cell fraction (not recorded which). These receptors were collected from a human donor who was either an allogeneic HSCT recipient or a stem cell or donor lymphocyte infusion donor (not recorded which). It is not recorded whose cells these are; they may come from a transplant donor. The CDR3 runs from the conserved cysteine through the conserved F or W. A D gene is named only where the DNA matches it firmly. Size values are once, few and many counts, or a class for expanded clones, and some rows have none.

cdr3_nt cdr3_aa v_call clone_size j_call d_call
TGCGCCAGCAGTGGGCCCCGCGGCACTGAAGCTTTCTTT CASSGPRGTEAFF TRBV4-1 - TRBJ1-1 -
TGTGCCATCAGTGTCAACAGGGGGACAGATACGCAGTATTTT CAISVNRGTDTQYF TRBV10-3 many TRBJ2-3 TRBD1
TGCAGTGCTAAGCAGGGGAGCTCCTACGAGCAGTACTTC CSAKQGSSYEQYF TRBV20-1 few TRBJ2-7 -
TGTGCCAGCAGCTTTCTCTTTAGCGGAGTAAATGAGCAGTTCTTC CASSFLFSGVNEQFF TRBV11-2 - TRBJ2-1 -
TGTGCCAGCAGCCCCCGACTAATCTTCTATGAGCAGTTCTTC CASSPRLIFYEQFF TRBV9 few TRBJ2-1 -
TGTGCCAGTGAGGGTTGGGGTACTGAAGCTTTCTTT CASEGWGTEAFF TRBV12-3/TRBV12-4 - TRBJ1-1 -
TGTGCCAGCAGTTTCGGGACTCACCCGGAGGCCGACTCTGGAAACACCATATATTTT CASSFGTHPEADSGNTIYF TRBV6-5 - TRBJ1-3 -
TGCGCCAGCAGCCCTCCGGCGGGAGCTGGGGCCAACGTCCTGACTTTC CASSPPAGAGANVLTF TRBV5-1 - TRBJ2-6 TRBD2
TGTGCCAGCAGTTTATTGCGGGGGGCGCGTAATCAGCCCCAGCATTTT CASSLLRGARNQPQHF TRBV6-5 - TRBJ1-5 -
TGTGCCAGCAGCCAAGAAAGGACTAGCGGCCAAGAGACCCAGTACTTC CASSQERTSGQETQYF TRBV4-2 - TRBJ2-5 TRBD2
TGCAGTGCTAGAGGTGCGGGTAGCGGGAGGCTCTCCGAGCAGTACTTC CSARGAGSGRLSEQYF TRBV20-1 few TRBJ2-7 TRBD2
TGCGCCAGCAGCCAAGATCGGGCTAGCGGCCACAATGAGCAGTTCTTC CASSQDRASGHNEQFF TRBV4-1 many TRBJ2-1 TRBD2
TGTGCCAGCAGCCAAGAATTGGGACTAGCGGGTGCCGGGGAGCTGTTTTTT CASSQELGLAGAGELFF TRBV4-2 - TRBJ2-2 TRBD2
TGTGCCAGCAGGGAGACAGGGACTTCACCCCTCCACTTT CASRETGTSPLHF TRBV12-3/TRBV12-4 - TRBJ1-6 TRBD1
TGTGCCAGCAGCTTGTTTGGACATACGATTTACGAGCAGTACTTC CASSLFGHTIYEQYF TRBV5-6 few TRBJ2-7 -
TGTGCCAGCCGCTCGAGCAGATCAGATACGCAGTATTTT CASRSSRSDTQYF TRBV2 few TRBJ2-3 -
TGCGCCAGCAGCTTGGGACTAGCGGGAGGTCTGGGGAATGAGCAGTTCTTC CASSLGLAGGLGNEQFF TRBV5-1 - TRBJ2-1 TRBD2
TGTGCCAGCAGCCAAGAAACAGGGGTGGCCACTGAAGCTTTCTTT CASSQETGVATEAFF TRBV4-2 few TRBJ1-1 TRBD1
TGCGCCAGCAGCCGGGCCGCGTGGGTTGACACTGAAGCTTTCTTT CASSRAAWVDTEAFF TRBV5-1 few TRBJ1-1 -
TGTGCCAGCAGCTCCGTCTCCGCTACTCAGGGGGCGGGTGGCTACACCTTC CASSSVSATQGAGGYTF TRBV5-6 few TRBJ1-2 TRBD1
TGTGCCAGCAGCCAAGGTAGTAGCGGGGTCAATGAGCAGTTCTTC CASSQGSSGVNEQFF TRBV3-1 few TRBJ2-1 TRBD2
TGTGCCACCAGCAGACCCGGGACTAGCGGGACTGAGCAGTTCTTC CATSRPGTSGTEQFF TRBV15 few TRBJ2-1 TRBD2
TGTGCCACCAGCAGAGTTAGCGGGAGAGCGGCCGGGGAGCTGTTTTTT CATSRVSGRAAGELFF TRBV15 - TRBJ2-2 TRBD2
TGCGCCAGCTATGCCCCCGGGACACTTAACACCGGGGAGCTGTTTTTT CASYAPGTLNTGELFF TRBV5-1 few TRBJ2-2 -
TGTGCCAGCAGTTTGGGGTTATTGGCCACTGAAGCTTTCTTT CASSLGLLATEAFF TRBV12-3/TRBV12-4 - TRBJ1-1 -
TGCGCCAGCAGCTTGGTGGCCCTAGCGGGGAATGAGCAGTTCTTC CASSLVALAGNEQFF TRBV5-1 - TRBJ2-1 TRBD2
TGTGCCAGCAGCCAAGCCGGGACAGCAAAAATTCAGTACTTC CASSQAGTAKIQYF TRBV3-1 - TRBJ2-4 TRBD1
TGCAGCGTCGGGACTGAACCACCCTACGAGCAGTACTTC CSVGTEPPYEQYF TRBV29-1 few TRBJ2-7 -
TGTGCCAGCAGCTTGGATGAGACAGAATACGAGCAGTACTTC CASSLDETEYEQYF TRBV5-5 - TRBJ2-7 -
TGTGCCAGCAGTTTTATCGGCAGGTTGCACACCGGGGAGCTGTTTTTT CASSFIGRLHTGELFF TRBV12-3/TRBV12-4 - TRBJ2-2 -
TGTGCCAGCAGCTTCGCGGGACCGATAAAAAACATTCAGTACTTC CASSFAGPIKNIQYF TRBV7-9 few TRBJ2-4 -
TGTGCCATCAGTGAGATGAGAGCGGGGGGGCTGACAGATACGCAGTATTTT CAISEMRAGGLTDTQYF TRBV10-3 few TRBJ2-3 TRBD2
TGCGCCAGCAGCTCGGGACTTGGAAACACCGGGGAGCTGTTTTTT CASSSGLGNTGELFF TRBV5-1 few TRBJ2-2 -
TGTGCCAGCAGTCTGGGAAGGTTGGGCGTATATGGCTACACCTTC CASSLGRLGVYGYTF TRBV6-1 - TRBJ1-2 -
TGTGCCACCAGTGATTTGACTGAGCAGTTCTTC CATSDLTEQFF TRBV24-1 many TRBJ2-1 -
TGTGCCAGCAGTTTGACAGGTGGCACTGGGGCCAACGTCCTGACTTTC CASSLTGGTGANVLTF TRBV12-3/TRBV12-4 - TRBJ2-6 -
TGCGCCAGCAGCCAAGATAGGGGGACCTATGGCTACACCTTC CASSQDRGTYGYTF TRBV4-3 - TRBJ1-2 -
TGTGCCAGCAGTTTAGGTATAGAGCAGTACTTC CASSLGIEQYF TRBV12-3/TRBV12-4 few TRBJ2-7 -
TGCAGTGCTAGAGGGCAGCGGGGTGCAGATACGCAGTATTTT CSARGQRGADTQYF TRBV20-1 once TRBJ2-3 TRBD2
TGCGCCAGCAGCCCTCCGGGACGGACAAATTCACCCCTCCACTTT CASSPPGRTNSPLHF TRBV4-3 many TRBJ1-6 -
TGTGCCACCAGCAGAGATAGGGGACGAAGGGATGGGGCCAACGTCCTGACTTTC CATSRDRGRRDGANVLTF TRBV15 few TRBJ2-6 -